The clone carrying this TCR beta chain was recorded a few times. Its antigen is as yet unknown. These data originate in a study of radiotherapy plus CTLA-4 blockade in lung cancer. In the study overall: Under 20% of patients responded objectively, and about 33% achieved disease control.

TCRdb keeps only in-frame clones here, not all; method: immunoSEQ multiplex PCR. Of roughly 98,000 clones in the sample, around 86% are singletons; the top ten hold more than 12%. The CDR3 loop spans 13 amino acids. Trimming took 5 bases from V and 8 from J; bases not matched to a gene: 7. In germline, CDR1 is SEHNR, CDR2 FQNEAQ (reference sequence). Points from the study as a whole: Interferon-beta and early blood T cell clone dynamics reportedly predicted response best. Radiotherapy was combined with ipilimumab, and tumor-derived TCR clones then expanded in blood.

Source: peripheral blood, taken from a patient treated with radiotherapy plus ipilimumab. J is TRBJ1-2 and V is TRBV7-9, with 8 bases matching TRBD1. The clonotype was recovered from a human donor with non-small cell lung cancer that progressed on radiotherapy plus ipilimumab. This CDR3 reads CASSMDRVWGYTF. The CDR3 region has the DNA TGTGCCAGCAGCATGGACAGGGTTTGGGGCTACACCTTC.